This T cell receptor beta chain was documented in a study of vaccination and CD4 T cells after COVID-19. Oncomine TCR Beta short-read sequencing was applied to DNA from cultured CD4+ T cells. Each CDR3 protein gets one entry after TCRdb re-called the PCR reads with MiXCR. The table lists about 14,000 distinct CDR3 sequences, 55% to 80% of them singletons. CDR1 is SGHTA, CDR2 FQGTGA, per germline. The CDR3 runs 14 residues. V lost 3 bases, J lost 7 bases, and 4 bases stayed unmatched. As for this clonotype: Its antigen remains unknown.

Specified treatment: roughly nine-day PBMC culture with coronavirus spike peptide pools or control peptides (ViraFEST assay). Cell culture was performed with roughly 1.8 million PBMCs per well in the presence of approximately 9.8 IU/ml IL-2 and 10 ug/ml peptide pools. The clonotype was recovered from a human donor who had recovered from COVID-19. V and J are TRBV7-3 and TRBJ2-2, with 8 bases matching TRBD1. The sample was CD4+ T cells from blood, cultured in vitro. The CDR3 sequence is CASSLSGGGGELFF. The CDR3 region has the DNA TGTGCCAGCAGCTTGTCAGGGGGCGGCGGGGAGCTGTTTTTT.